These 9 T cell receptor beta chains were sequenced from one sample in a study of OX40 agonist ivuxolimab in advanced cancers. The data were produced by immunoSEQ multiplex PCR, yet TCRdb's version contains in-frame clones alone and is incomplete. The repertoire has under 95,000 clones, more than 75% of them found once; the top ten carry approximately 6.9%. The sample in question was CD4+ or CD8+ T cells sorted from blood, obtained in a trial of the OX40 agonist ivuxolimab. The receptors were sampled from an adult with an advanced solid tumor such as melanoma, head and neck, liver or kidney cancer.

The chain combines TRBV9 with TRBJ2-1; D perhaps matches TRBD2 (5 bases). The CDR3 totals 13 residues. Deletions cut 3 bases from V and 7 bases from J, with 11 bases between. The germline V gene has CDR1 SGDLS and CDR2 YYNGEE. The CDR3 DNA sequence: TGTGCCAGCAGCGAGCGGCTCCTGAATGAGCAGTTCTTC. Its protein is CASSERLLNEQFF.

The chain joins TRBV5-1 to TRBJ1-1; TRBD1 aligns across 7 bases. CDR3 length: 14 amino acids. Trimming removed 1 base from V and 2 bases from J; junction bases left unmatched: 2. The V gene's germline CDR1 is SGHRS and CDR2 YFSETQ. The chain's CDR3 is CASSLRGRNTEAFF. CDR3 bases: TGCGCCAGCAGCTTGAGGGGGCGCAACACTGAAGCTTTCTTT.

V gene TRBV9 combines with J gene TRBJ2-2, with D possibly matching TRBD1 (7 bases). The CDR3 loop spans 16 amino acids. Trimming removed 0 bases at V and 4 bases at J, with 13 bases between. Germline CDR1 is SGDLS and CDR2 is YYNGEE. The CDR3 sequence is CASSVEQGGGTGELFF. The CDR3 DNA reads TGTGCCAGCAGCGTAGAGCAGGGGGGAGGCACCGGGGAGCTGTTTTTT.

The V gene is TRBV9, the J gene TRBJ2-5, with 7 bases identical to TRBD2. Per germline, CDR1 SGDLS and CDR2 YYNGEE. Losses at the gene ends were 1 base for V and 2 bases for J; bases not matched to a gene: 5. The CDR3 loop spans 15 amino acids. The CDR3 nucleotides are TGTGCCAGCAGCGTAACCAGCGGGGTTCAAGAGACCCAGTACTTC. Its translation is CASSVTSGVQETQYF.

The chain has TRBV21-1 and TRBJ2-1; the table gives TRBD2 as D, unverified against the DNA. TRBV21-1 is flagged as a pseudogene. This CDR3 spans 12 amino acids. The DNA of the CDR3 is TGTGCCAGCAGCAAAAACAAGCGGGAGGCGTTCTTC. Its translation is CASSKNKREAFF.

This clone was seen only a few times. The chain uses TRBV5-8 and TRBJ1-5; D uncertain. V lost 0 bases to trimming and J lost 0 bases, with 7 bases between them. The germline gives CDR1 SGHTS, CDR2 YDEGEE. This CDR3 comprises 15 residues. CDR3 amino acids: CASSLEPYSNQPQHF. The CDR3 DNA sequence: TGTGCCAGCAGCTTGGAACCCTATAGCAATCAGCCCCAGCATTTT.

The chain carries TRBV7-8 and TRBJ1-1; 8 bases match TRBD1. Trimming took 5 bases from V and 12 from J; bases not matched to a gene: 5. The CDR3 covers 11 residues. Germline V lookup: CDR1 SGHVS, CDR2 FQNEAQ. The chain's CDR3 is CASSLTGEPFF. The CDR3 DNA follows: TGTGCCAGCAGCCTGACAGGGGAACCTTTCTTT.

V and J are TRBV7-9 and TRBJ2-2; TRBD2 agrees at 9 bases. The CDR3 contains 17 residues. In germline, CDR1 is SEHNR, CDR2 FQNEAQ (reference sequence). With V trimmed by 7 bases and J by 3 bases, 12 bases remained unmatched. The CDR3: CASKRISGSVDTGELFF. The CDR3 nucleotides read TGTGCCAGCAAACGAATTAGCGGGAGTGTAGACACCGGGGAGCTGTTTTTT.

This clone was seen more than once but under ten times. The chain uses TRBV10-2 and TRBJ2-7; possible D gene TRBD1, 6 bases. V was clipped by 5 bases and J by 1 base, with 12 bases between them. The germline V gene has CDR1 WSHSY and CDR2 SAAADI. The CDR3 runs to 14 residues. CDR3 amino acids: CASSPVDSSYEQYF. The CDR3 DNA is TGCGCCAGCAGTCCAGTGGACAGTTCCTACGAGCAGTACTTC.